The next 4 T cell receptor beta chains were all read from a single sample in a study of blood T cell repertoires in COVID-19. Using immunoSEQ multiplex PCR, the repertoire was profiled, and TCRdb retains in-frame clones only, with some absent. The sample yields about 360,000 clones, 70% to 90% seen once. The sequenced sample was PBMCs or T cells enriched from blood (not recorded which). These receptors came from a man aged 25 to 45 who had recovered from COVID-19.

Worth noting for this clone: A much larger clone differs from this one at a single base, so this may be a read error. Other DNA sequences within the sample encode an identical CDR3. The CDR3 spells CASSLDSYGYTF. The CDR3 nucleotides are TGTGCCAGCAGCCTGGACAGCTATGGCTACACCTTC. V gene TRBV7-2 combines with J gene TRBJ1-2; possible D gene TRBD1, 6 bases. V was clipped by 5 bases and J by 4 bases, with 8 bases between them. Germline values: CDR1 SGHTA, CDR2 FQGNSA. The CDR3 has 12 residues. The complete variable domain, with remaining parts taken from reference TRBV7-2 and TRBJ1-2, reads GAGVSQSPSNKVTEKGKDVELRCDPISGHTALYWYRQSLGQGLEFLIYFQGNSAPDKSGLPSDRFSAERTGGSVSTLTIQRTQQEDSAVYLCASSLDSYGYTFGSGTRLTVV.

The chain recombines TRBV30 with TRBJ1-1; possible D gene TRBD1, 5 bases. V lost 3 bases, J lost 1 base, and 12 bases lay in between. The CDR3 extends over 14 amino acids. Germline-derived CDR1 and CDR2 are GTSNPN and SVGIG (reference sequence). The CDR3 DNA reads as TGTGCCTGGAGGGTGGGGGGGAGGAACACTGAAGCTTTCTTT. Encoded protein: CAWRVGGRNTEAFF.

The V call is TRBV7-6, the J call TRBJ2-6, with D uncertain. The CDR3 length is 17 residues. The V and J ends lost 0 bases and 0 bases respectively, with 9 bases between them. Looked up from germline, CDR1 is SGHVS and CDR2 is FNYEAQ. The CDR3 sequence is CASSLARFASGANVLTF. The CDR3 bases are TGTGCCAGCAGCTTAGCGCGGTTTGCCTCTGGGGCCAACGTCCTGACTTTC.

The CDR3 protein is CARGQIYNSPLHF. The CDR3 nucleotides are TGTGCCAGAGGACAGATCTATAATTCACCCCTCCACTTT. V usage is TRBV19 and J usage is TRBJ1-6; a weak D match, TRBD1 (6 bases). The CDR3 runs to 13 residues. Germline V gives CDR1 LNHDA, CDR2 SQIVND (reference sequence). V shed 9 bases and J shed 3 bases, with 9 bases lying between them.